This is a list of T cell receptor beta chains from one sample in a study of blood T cell repertoires in COVID-19. Profiling relied on immunoSEQ multiplex PCR, and the TCRdb table lists in-frame clones only, not all of them. The sample lists approximately 300,000 clones, approximately 91% occurring once. Sequencing was done on a sample of peripheral blood. These receptors all stem from a woman in her thirties with COVID-19, enrolled during active disease. Each CDR3 is given with its conserved first and last residue. The D gene is left open where the match is weak. Clone size is given for some rows only: seen once, a few or many times, or a class if the clone is expanded.

DNA	CDR3	J	V	D	size
TGTGCCAGCAGTGGGACAGGGGGAAATCAGCCCCAGCATTTT	CASSGTGGNQPQHF	TRBJ1-5	TRBV2	TRBD1	few
TGTGCCAGCAGCTTCCGACAGGGTGAGGTTAGGAATGAGCAGTTCTTC	CASSFRQGEVRNEQFF	TRBJ2-1	TRBV9	TRBD1	-
TGTGCCAGCAGTTACTCAGAGGAGGGCTACGAGCAGTACTTC	CASSYSEEGYEQYF	TRBJ2-7	TRBV6-6	-	-
TGTGCCAGCAGTCCTACACTAGCGGGAGTTACAGATACGCAGTATTTT	CASSPTLAGVTDTQYF	TRBJ2-3	TRBV4-2	TRBD2	-
TGTGCCAGTACCTCGGGACAGGGAAATCAGCCCCAGCATTTT	CASTSGQGNQPQHF	TRBJ1-5	TRBV19	TRBD1	-
TGTGCCAGCATACCAGGGGGCCATGGCTACACCTTC	CASIPGGHGYTF	TRBJ1-2	TRBV6-6	TRBD1	-
TGTGCCACCAGTGATTTAGCACAGGGAGACAATGAGCAGTTCTTC	CATSDLAQGDNEQFF	TRBJ2-1	TRBV24-1	-	-
TGTGCCAGCAGTTTGGTGACAGGGGGCCCCAATGAGCAGTTCTTC	CASSLVTGGPNEQFF	TRBJ2-1	TRBV28	TRBD1	-
TGTGCCAGCAGTTTACAAAGCTACACTGAAGCTTTCTTT	CASSLQSYTEAFF	TRBJ1-1	TRBV28	-	-
TGCGCCAGCAGCCAAGGCGACCGGGACAGGGAGACCCAGTACTTC	CASSQGDRDRETQYF	TRBJ2-5	TRBV4-1	TRBD1	-